This entry features one TCR beta chain sequence. Its antigen is still unknown. The data stem from a study of T cells in narcolepsy. Study-wide background: Enrolled donors included narcolepsy type 1 or type 2 patients and healthy controls.

The CDR3 sequence is 15 residues long. Germline V gives CDR1 SGHRS, CDR2 YFSETQ. V was cut by 0 bases and J by 8 bases, with 15 bases left in between. Repertoires were generated with immunoSEQ multiplex PCR, while TCRdb's copy carries only in-frame clones and drops some. This sample yields 27,000 or so clones, of which about 89% are seen a single time; roughly 1.1% belongs to the top ten. Study observations and caveats: Reportedly, autoreactive clonotypes were serially detected in patients' blood but not controls'. Comparing one patient's CSF and blood CD4+ clonotypes highlighted HCRT- and TRIB2-specific autoreactive clonotypes. Some memory CD4+ repertoires had no autoreactive clone sequences.

The J gene is TRBJ2-1, the V gene TRBV5-1; TRBD1 or TRBD2 may be the D gene (6 bases each). The sample comprised CD45RA- memory CD4+ T cells from PBMCs. The sequence came from a human donor with narcolepsy. The CDR3 region has the DNA TGCGCCAGCAGCTTGGCCACGGGGGCGTGGGATGAGCAGTTCTTC. As protein: CASSLATGAWDEQFF.